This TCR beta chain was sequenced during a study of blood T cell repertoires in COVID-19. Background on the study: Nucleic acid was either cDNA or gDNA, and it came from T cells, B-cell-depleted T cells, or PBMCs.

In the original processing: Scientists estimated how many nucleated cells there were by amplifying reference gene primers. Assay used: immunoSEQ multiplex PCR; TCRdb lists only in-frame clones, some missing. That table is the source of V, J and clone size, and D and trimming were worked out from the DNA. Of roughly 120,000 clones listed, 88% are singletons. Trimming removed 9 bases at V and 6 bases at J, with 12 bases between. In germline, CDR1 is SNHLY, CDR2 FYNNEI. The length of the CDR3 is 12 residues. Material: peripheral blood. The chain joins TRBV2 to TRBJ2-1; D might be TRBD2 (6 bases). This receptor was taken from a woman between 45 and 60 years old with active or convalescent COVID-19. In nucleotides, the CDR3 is TGTGCCAGTGGGGAGGAGTTCAATGAGCAGTTCTTC. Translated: CASGEEFNEQFF.